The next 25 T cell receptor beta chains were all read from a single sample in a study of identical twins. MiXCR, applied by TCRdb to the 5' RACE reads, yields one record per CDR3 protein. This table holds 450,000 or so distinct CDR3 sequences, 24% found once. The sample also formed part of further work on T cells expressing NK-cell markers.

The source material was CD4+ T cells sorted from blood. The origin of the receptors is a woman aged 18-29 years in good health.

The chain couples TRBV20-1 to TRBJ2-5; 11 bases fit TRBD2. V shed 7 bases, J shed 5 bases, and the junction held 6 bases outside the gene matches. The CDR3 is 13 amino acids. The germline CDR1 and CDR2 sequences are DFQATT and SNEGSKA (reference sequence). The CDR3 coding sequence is TGCAGTGGTAGCGGGAGGGCCCGGGAGACCCAGTACTTC. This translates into CSGSGRARETQYF.

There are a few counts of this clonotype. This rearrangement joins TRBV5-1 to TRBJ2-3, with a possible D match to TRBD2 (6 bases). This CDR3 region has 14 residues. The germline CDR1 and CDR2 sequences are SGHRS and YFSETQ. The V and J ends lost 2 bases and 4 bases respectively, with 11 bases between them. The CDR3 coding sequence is TGCGCCAGCAGCTTAACGACGGGAGCAGATACGCAGTATTTT. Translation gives CASSLTTGADTQYF.

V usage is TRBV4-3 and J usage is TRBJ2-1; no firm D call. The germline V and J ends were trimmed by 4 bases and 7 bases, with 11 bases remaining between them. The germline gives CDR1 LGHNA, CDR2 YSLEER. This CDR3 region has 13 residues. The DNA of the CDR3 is TGCGCCAGCAGCCGTGACGTCTCGAATGAGCAGTTCTTC. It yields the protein CASSRDVSNEQFF.

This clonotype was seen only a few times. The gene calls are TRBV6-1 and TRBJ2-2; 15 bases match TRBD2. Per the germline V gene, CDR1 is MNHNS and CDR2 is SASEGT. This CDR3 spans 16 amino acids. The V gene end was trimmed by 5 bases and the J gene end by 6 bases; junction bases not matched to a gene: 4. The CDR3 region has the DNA TGTGCCAGCAGTCCTGGACTAGCGGGAGGGCCCGGGGAGCTGTTTTTT. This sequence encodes CASSPGLAGGPGELFF.

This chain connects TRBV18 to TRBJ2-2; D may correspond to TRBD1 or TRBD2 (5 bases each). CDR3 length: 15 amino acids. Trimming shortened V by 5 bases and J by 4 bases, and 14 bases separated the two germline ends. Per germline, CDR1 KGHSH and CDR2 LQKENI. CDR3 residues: CASSGTGTGTGELFF. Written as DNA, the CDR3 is TGTGCCAGCTCAGGGACGGGTACTGGCACCGGGGAGCTGTTTTTT.

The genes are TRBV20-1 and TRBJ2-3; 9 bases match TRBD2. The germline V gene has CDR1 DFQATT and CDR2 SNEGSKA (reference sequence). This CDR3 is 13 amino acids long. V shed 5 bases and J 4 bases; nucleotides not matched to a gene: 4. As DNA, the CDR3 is TGCAGTGCTGGCGGGAGGGCTTCAGATACGCAGTATTTT. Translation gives CSAGGRASDTQYF.

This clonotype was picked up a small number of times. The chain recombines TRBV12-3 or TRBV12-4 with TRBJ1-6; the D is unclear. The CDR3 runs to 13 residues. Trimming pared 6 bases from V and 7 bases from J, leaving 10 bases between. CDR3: CASRWTRNSPLHF. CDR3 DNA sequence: TGTGCCAGCAGATGGACTCGGAATTCACCCCTCCACTTT.

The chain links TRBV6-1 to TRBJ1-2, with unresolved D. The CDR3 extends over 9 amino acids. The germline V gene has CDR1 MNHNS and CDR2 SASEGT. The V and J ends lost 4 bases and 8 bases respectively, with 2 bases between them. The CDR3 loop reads CASSGGYTF. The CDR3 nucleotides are TGTGCCAGCAGTGGCGGCTACACCTTC.

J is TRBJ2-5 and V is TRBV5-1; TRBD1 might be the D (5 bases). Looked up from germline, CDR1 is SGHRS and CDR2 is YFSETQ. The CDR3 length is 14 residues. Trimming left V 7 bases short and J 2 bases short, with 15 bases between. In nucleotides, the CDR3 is TGCGCCAGCGGCTCGCGACAGCCTCAAGAGACCCAGTACTTC. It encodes CASGSRQPQETQYF.

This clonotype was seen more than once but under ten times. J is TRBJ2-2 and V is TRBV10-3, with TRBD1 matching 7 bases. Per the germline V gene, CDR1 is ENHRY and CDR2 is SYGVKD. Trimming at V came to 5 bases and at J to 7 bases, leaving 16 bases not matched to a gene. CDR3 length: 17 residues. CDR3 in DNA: TGTGCCATCAGTCGCCTGGTAGGGGGCCAGACCAGCGGGGAGCTGTTTTTT. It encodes CAISRLVGGQTSGELFF.

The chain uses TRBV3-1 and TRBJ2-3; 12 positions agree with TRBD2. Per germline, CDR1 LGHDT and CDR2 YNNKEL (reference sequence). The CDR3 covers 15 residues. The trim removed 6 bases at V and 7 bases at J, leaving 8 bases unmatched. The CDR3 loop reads CASSALAGGSNTQYF. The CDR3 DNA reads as TGTGCCAGCAGTGCCCTAGCGGGGGGGAGCAATACGCAGTATTTT.

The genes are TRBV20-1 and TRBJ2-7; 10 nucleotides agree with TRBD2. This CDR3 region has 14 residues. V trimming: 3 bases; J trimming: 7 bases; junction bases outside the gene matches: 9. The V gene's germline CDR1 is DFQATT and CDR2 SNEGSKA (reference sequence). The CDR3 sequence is CSASVLAGAREQYF. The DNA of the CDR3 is TGCAGTGCTAGTGTTCTAGCGGGAGCTCGGGAGCAGTACTTC.

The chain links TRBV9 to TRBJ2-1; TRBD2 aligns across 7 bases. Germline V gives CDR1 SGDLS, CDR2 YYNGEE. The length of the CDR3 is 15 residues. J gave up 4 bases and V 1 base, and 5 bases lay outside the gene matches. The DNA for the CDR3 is TGTGCCAGCAGCGTATCCCTAGCGGCGTACAATGAGCAGTTCTTC. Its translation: CASSVSLAAYNEQFF.

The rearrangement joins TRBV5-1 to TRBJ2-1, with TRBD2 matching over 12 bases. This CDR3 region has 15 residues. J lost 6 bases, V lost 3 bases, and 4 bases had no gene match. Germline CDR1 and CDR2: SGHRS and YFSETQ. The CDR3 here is CASSSLAGGPNEQFF. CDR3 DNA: TGCGCCAGCAGCTCACTAGCGGGGGGCCCCAATGAGCAGTTCTTC.

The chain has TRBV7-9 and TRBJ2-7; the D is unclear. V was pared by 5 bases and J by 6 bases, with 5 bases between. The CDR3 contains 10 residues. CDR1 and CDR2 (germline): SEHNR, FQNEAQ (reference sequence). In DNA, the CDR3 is TGTGCCAGCAGCATAACCGAGCAGTACTTC. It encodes CASSITEQYF. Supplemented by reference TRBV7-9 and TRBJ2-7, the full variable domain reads DTGVSQNPRHKITKRGQNVTFRCDPISEHNRLYWYRQTLGQGPEFLTYFQNEAQLEKSRLLSDRFSAERPKGSFSTLEIQRTEQGDSAMYLCASSITEQYFGPGTRLTVT.

Here the CDR3 reads CASSPKRTSGGLQETQYF. The CDR3, as DNA: TGTGCCAGCAGTCCTAAGAGGACTAGCGGGGGCCTTCAAGAGACCCAGTACTTC. The chain combines TRBV27 with TRBJ2-5; 13 nucleotides agree with TRBD2. With 5 bases clipped from V and 2 bases from J, the junction kept 11 bases outside the gene matches. Germline CDR1 is MNHEY and CDR2 is SMNVEV (reference sequence). The CDR3 extends over 18 amino acids.

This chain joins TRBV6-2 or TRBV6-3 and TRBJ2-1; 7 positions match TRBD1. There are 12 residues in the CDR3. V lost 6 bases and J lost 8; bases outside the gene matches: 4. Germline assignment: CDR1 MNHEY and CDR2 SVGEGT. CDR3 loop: CASSDRVHEQFF. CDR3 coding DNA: TGTGCCAGCAGCGACAGGGTGCATGAGCAGTTCTTC.

The CDR3 is CASSVQGEIGTDTQYF. As DNA, the CDR3 is TGTGCCAGCAGCGTACAGGGGGAGATTGGCACAGATACGCAGTATTTT. This chain connects TRBV12-3 or TRBV12-4 to TRBJ2-3, with 8 bases aligning to TRBD1. V dropped 6 bases and J dropped 1; count of bases not matched to a gene: 9. The CDR3 has 16 amino acids.

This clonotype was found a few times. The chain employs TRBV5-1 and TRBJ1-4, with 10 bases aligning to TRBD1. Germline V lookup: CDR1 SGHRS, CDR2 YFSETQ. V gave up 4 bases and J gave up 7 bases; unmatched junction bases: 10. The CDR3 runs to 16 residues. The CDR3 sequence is CASSQTAGQGSEKLFF. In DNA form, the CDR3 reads TGCGCCAGCAGCCAAACGGCGGGACAGGGGTCTGAAAAACTGTTTTTT.

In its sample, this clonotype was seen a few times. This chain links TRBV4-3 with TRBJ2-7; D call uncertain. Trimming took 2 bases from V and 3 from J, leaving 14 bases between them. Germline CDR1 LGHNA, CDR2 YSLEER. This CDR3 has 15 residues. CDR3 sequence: CASSQRVENHYEQYF. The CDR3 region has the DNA TGCGCCAGCAGCCAAAGAGTGGAGAACCACTACGAGCAGTACTTC.

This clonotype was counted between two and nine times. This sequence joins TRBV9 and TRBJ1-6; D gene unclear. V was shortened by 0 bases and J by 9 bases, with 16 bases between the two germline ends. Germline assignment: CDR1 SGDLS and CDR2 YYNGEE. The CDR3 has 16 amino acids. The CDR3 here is CASSVAEGSIGSPLHF. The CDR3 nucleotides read TGTGCCAGCAGCGTAGCAGAGGGCTCGATTGGTTCACCCCTCCACTTT.

The CDR3 here is CASSEALGVTEAFF. The CDR3 DNA sequence: TGTGCCAGCAGTGAAGCGCTAGGGGTTACTGAAGCTTTCTTT. The chain couples TRBV2 to TRBJ1-1; tentative D call: TRBD1 (5 bases). The V gene's germline CDR1 is SNHLY and CDR2 FYNNEI. The CDR3 runs 14 residues. V lost 0 bases and J 5 bases, leaving 10 bases between the germline ends.

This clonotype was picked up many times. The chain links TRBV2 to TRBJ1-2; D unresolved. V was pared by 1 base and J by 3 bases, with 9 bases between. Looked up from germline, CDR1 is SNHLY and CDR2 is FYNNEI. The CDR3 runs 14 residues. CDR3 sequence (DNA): TGTGCCAGCAGTGAAGGGGCAGCTTACTATGGCTACACCTTC. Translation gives CASSEGAAYYGYTF.

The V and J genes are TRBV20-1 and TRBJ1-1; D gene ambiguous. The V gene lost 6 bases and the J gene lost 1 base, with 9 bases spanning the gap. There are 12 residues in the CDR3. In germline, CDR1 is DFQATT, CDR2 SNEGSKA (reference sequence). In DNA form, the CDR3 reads TGCAGTGCATATCAACAGAACACTGAAGCTTTCTTT. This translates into CSAYQQNTEAFF.

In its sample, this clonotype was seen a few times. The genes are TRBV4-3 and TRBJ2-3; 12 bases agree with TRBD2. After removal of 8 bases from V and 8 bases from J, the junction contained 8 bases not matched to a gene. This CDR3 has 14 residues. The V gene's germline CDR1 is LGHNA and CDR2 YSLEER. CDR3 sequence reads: CASGRLAGDATQYF. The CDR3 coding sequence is TGCGCCAGCGGCAGACTAGCGGGAGACGCTACGCAGTATTTT.